The text below deals with one T cell receptor beta chain. The authors' processing: Amplification of reference gene primers was used by the study to estimate nucleated cell counts. Repertoires were generated with immunoSEQ multiplex PCR, while TCRdb's copy carries only in-frame clones and drops some. That table is the source of V, J and clone size, and D and trimming were worked out from the DNA. The sample holds tens of thousands of clones; around nine tenths are singletons and the top ten take approximately 4.9%. This sample is drawn from a study of blood T cell repertoires in COVID-19. Whole-study context: Samples came from the United States, Italy and Spain, spanning acute and convalescent COVID-19. Sources were T cells, B-cell-depleted T cells, or PBMCs; the material itself was cDNA or gDNA.

The CDR3 is made up of 14 amino acids. V shed 3 bases, J shed 0 bases, and the junction held 2 bases outside the gene matches. CDR1 is MNHEY and CDR2 is SMNVEV in the germline V gene (reference sequence). V usage is TRBV27 and J usage is TRBJ2-7; TRBD2 matches 7 bases. The specimen sequenced was peripheral blood. This clonotype was sampled from an elderly woman with active or convalescent COVID-19. The CDR3, as DNA: TGTGCCAGCAGTTTCGGCGGGGGCTCCTACGAGCAGTACTTC. This gives the protein CASSFGGGSYEQYF.